What follows are 27 T cell receptor beta chains derived from one specimen sequenced in a study of glioma-infiltrating T cells after dendritic cell vaccination (dated by TCRdb to about 2016). Libraries were prepared through the immunoSEQ multiplex PCR assay. In its TCRdb copy, this immuneACCESS table keeps in-frame sequences only and misses some clones. Where compared with another copy, unresolved V genes explain less than half of these, and the others have no known cause. The sample includes about 64,000 clones, with roughly 86% observed a single time. The ten largest account for 11% of the sample. The sample's time point, from its label and the paper: after dendritic cell vaccination, including at tumor progression/relapse. The material sequenced was blood, taken after dendritic cell vaccination. These receptor sequences come from a human donor with glioblastoma.

The chain carries TRBV12-5 and TRBJ1-1; no clear D. V lost 1 base and J 10 bases, leaving 19 bases between the germline ends. This CDR3 is built from 15 residues. Germline CDR1 LGHNT, CDR2 FRNRAP. DNA for the CDR3: TGTGCTAGTGGTTTGGACACACAAGGAAGGCGGGGAGCTTTCTTT. This sequence encodes CASGLDTQGRRGAFF.

The chain uses TRBV4-2 and TRBJ2-1; D is perhaps TRBD1 (6 bases). Germline loops: CDR1 LGHNA, CDR2 YNFKEQ. V was pared by 3 bases and J by 9 bases, with 15 bases between. The CDR3 length is 14 residues. This chain's CDR3 is CASSHRDPRGEQFF. CDR3 in DNA: TGTGCCAGCAGCCACCGGGACCCCAGGGGTGAGCAGTTCTTC.

The chain carries TRBV27 and TRBJ2-3; the match to TRBD2 covers 7 bases. J gave up 4 bases and V 5 bases, and 6 bases lay outside the gene matches. Germline values: CDR1 MNHEY, CDR2 SMNVEV (reference sequence). The CDR3 extends over 14 amino acids. The CDR3 DNA follows: TGTGCCAGCAGTATAGGACTAGTATCAGATACGCAGTATTTT. The encoded protein is CASSIGLVSDTQYF.

The V gene is TRBV2, the J gene TRBJ1-6; D not resolved. Germline V CDR1 and CDR2: SNHLY, FYNNEI. The CDR3 extends over 14 amino acids. V dropped 6 bases and J dropped 7 bases, with 13 bases sitting between them. CDR3 loop: CASSAGRGNSPLHF. Here the CDR3 DNA reads TGTGCCAGCAGCGCGGGTCGAGGGAATTCACCCCTCCACTTT.

This rearrangement joins TRBV4-1 to TRBJ2-7; TRBD2 matches 10 bases. The CDR3 has 19 amino acids. Germline values: CDR1 MGHRA, CDR2 YSYEKL. The trim removed 0 bases at V and 1 base at J, leaving 12 bases unmatched. CDR3 amino acids: CASSQDEGLAGAGSYEQYF. The CDR3 nucleotides are TGCGCCAGCAGCCAAGACGAAGGGCTAGCGGGAGCCGGGTCCTACGAGCAGTACTTC.

The chain employs TRBV13 and TRBJ1-3; possible D gene TRBD1, 6 bases. Germline V gives CDR1 PRHDT, CDR2 FYEKMQ (reference sequence). The V and J ends lost 0 bases and 8 bases respectively, with 14 bases between them. The CDR3 totals 15 residues. This chain's CDR3 is CASSLGAGAVDTIYF. CDR3 nucleotide sequence: TGTGCCAGCAGCTTAGGCGCAGGGGCTGTGGACACCATATATTTT.

The chain links TRBV30 to TRBJ2-1, with TRBD2 matching 7 bases. CDR3 size: 15 residues. Per the germline V gene, CDR1 is GTSNPN and CDR2 is SVGIG (reference sequence). The trim removed 4 bases at V and 5 bases at J, leaving 11 bases unmatched. CDR3 residues: CAWMAGVNPHNEQFF. For the CDR3, the DNA is TGTGCCTGGATGGCGGGAGTGAATCCCCACAATGAGCAGTTCTTC.

As regards this clone: Additional DNA sequences in this sample encode the identical CDR3. CDR3 nucleotide sequence: TGTGCCGGAGTCGAGACAGGGGTTAATTCACCCCTCCACTTT. Translated, it gives CAGVETGVNSPLHF. This chain joins TRBV2 and TRBJ1-6; 8 bases fit TRBD1. The CDR3 covers 14 residues. V gave up 11 bases and J gave up 6 bases; unmatched junction bases: 9. The germline V gene has CDR1 SNHLY and CDR2 FYNNEI.

V is TRBV9 and J is TRBJ2-1, with a possible D match to TRBD2 (6 bases). Germline assignment: CDR1 SGDLS and CDR2 YYNGEE. The CDR3 consists of 14 residues. V dropped 4 bases and J dropped 9 bases, with 17 bases sitting between them. The CDR3: CASSLGASEGEQFF. The CDR3 DNA is TGTGCCAGCAGCCTAGGGGCTAGCGAAGGTGAGCAGTTCTTC.

The CDR3: CASSLGQLGEQYF. DNA for the CDR3: TGTGCCAGCAGCTTAGGACAGCTGGGCGAGCAGTACTTC. The chain couples TRBV11-3 to TRBJ2-7, with D maybe TRBD1 (5 bases). In germline, CDR1 is SGHNT, CDR2 YENEEA. The V end was cut by 1 base, the J end by 6 bases, with 10 bases between. The CDR3 is made up of 13 amino acids. The full variable domain, completed using reference TRBV11-3 and TRBJ2-7, is EAGVVQSPRYKIIEKKQPVAFWCNPISGHNTLYWYLQNLGQGPELLIRYENEEAVDDSQLPKDRFSAERLKGVDSTLKIQPAELGDSAVYLCASSLGQLGEQYFGPGTRLTVT.

This clone was counted once. The chain joins TRBV6-1 to TRBJ2-3; 9 bases match TRBD1. CDR3 length: 15 residues. The ends lost 6 bases at V and 2 bases at J; junction bases unmatched: 6. Germline CDR1 reads MNHNS; CDR2 reads SASEGT. CDR3 sequence (DNA): TGTGCCAGCAGCCAGGGACAGGGTTTCACAGATACGCAGTATTTT. It specifies CASSQGQGFTDTQYF.

V gene TRBV4-1 combines with J gene TRBJ2-5; a possible D gene is TRBD1 (6 bases). The CDR3 spans 15 residues. Germline V lookup: CDR1 MGHRA, CDR2 YSYEKL. Trimming pared 1 base from V and 2 bases from J, leaving 11 bases between. In DNA, the CDR3 is TGCGCCAGCAGCCAAGGGGTCAGGGGTCAAGAGACCCAGTACTTC. Protein sequence: CASSQGVRGQETQYF.

The gene calls are TRBV9 and TRBJ1-3; unclear D gene. The CDR3 covers 17 residues. V was cut by 4 bases and J by 1 base, with 18 bases left in between. The germline CDR1 and CDR2 sequences are SGDLS and YYNGEE. CDR3 coding DNA: TGTGCCAGCAGCCCGCATACGATCGGTTTATCTGGAAACACCATATATTTT. Translated: CASSPHTIGLSGNTIYF.

This clone was seen a single time. The chain recombines TRBV15 with TRBJ2-7, with TRBD1 identical over 9 bases. There are 12 residues in the CDR3. The V gene end was trimmed by 5 bases and the J gene end by 6 bases; junction bases not matched to a gene: 2. CDR1 is LNHNV and CDR2 is YYDKDF in the germline V gene (reference sequence). For the CDR3, the DNA is TGTGCCACCAGCGGGACAGGGCCCGAGCAGTACTTC. It codes for CATSGTGPEQYF.

The J gene is TRBJ1-1, the V gene TRBV27; possibly TRBD1 for D (6 bases). This CDR3 has 15 residues. The V end lost 6 bases, the J end lost 1 base, and 15 bases lay between the germline ends. Germline-derived CDR1 and CDR2 are MNHEY and SMNVEV (reference sequence). The CDR3 DNA reads TGTGCCAGCAGCTTACAGGGTTTAAGGAACACTGAAGCTTTCTTT. Translated, it gives CASSLQGLRNTEAFF.

The chain has TRBV14 and TRBJ2-4; 8 bases align to TRBD2. Germline CDR1 is SGHDN and CDR2 is FVKESK. The CDR3 sequence is 13 residues long. The trim removed 4 bases at V and 8 bases at J, leaving 4 bases unmatched. This CDR3 reads CASSLAGRDIQYF. CDR3 sequence (DNA): TGTGCCAGCAGCCTAGCGGGGCGCGACATTCAGTACTTC.

The chain joins TRBV2 to TRBJ1-2; 9 bases align to TRBD1. Germline CDR1 and CDR2: SNHLY and FYNNEI. CDR3 size: 18 residues. J was trimmed by 6 bases and V by 2 bases; bases with no gene match: 16. The CDR3 DNA is TGTGCCAGCAGTGAAATAGGGACAGGGTTAATTTGGTCGGATGGCTACACCTTC. Translation: CASSEIGTGLIWSDGYTF.

The rearrangement joins TRBV6-1 to TRBJ1-1; TRBD1 might be the D (6 bases). Germline loops: CDR1 MNHNS, CDR2 SASEGT. Trimming pared 2 bases from V and 6 bases from J, leaving 16 bases between. The CDR3 is made up of 15 amino acids. CDR3 loop: CASSESPPGGPEAFF. The CDR3 region has the DNA TGTGCCAGCAGTGAATCCCCCCCCGGGGGGCCTGAAGCTTTCTTT.

The chain recombines TRBV6-5 with TRBJ1-2; D remains ambiguous. CDR1 and CDR2 from the germline V gene are MNHEY and SVGAGI. The CDR3 totals 12 residues. The V end was cut by 6 bases, the J end by 2 bases, with 7 bases between. CDR3 sequence reads: CASREDNYGYTF. DNA of the CDR3: TGTGCCAGCAGGGAGGACAACTATGGCTACACCTTC.

The chain employs TRBV4-2 and TRBJ2-5; possible D gene TRBD2, 7 bases. The V and J ends lost 0 bases and 2 bases respectively, with 16 bases between them. Germline V lookup: CDR1 LGHNA, CDR2 YNFKEQ. CDR3 size: 17 residues. The CDR3 DNA reads TGTGCCAGCAGCCAAGAGGGGGGGGCTCATTTTCAAGAGACCCAGTACTTC. Translated: CASSQEGGAHFQETQYF.

The chain uses TRBV7-9 and TRBJ1-6, with 7 bases that match TRBD1. Unmatched junction bases numbered 3, after V lost 4 bases and J lost 6 bases. The germline V gene encodes CDR1 SEHNR and CDR2 FQNEAQ (reference sequence). CDR3 size: 14 residues. The CDR3 coding sequence is TGTGCCAGCAGCTCTTACAGGGGTAATTCACCCCTCCACTTT. It codes for CASSSYRGNSPLHF.

This chain connects TRBV7-2 to TRBJ2-3; 9 bases agree with TRBD1. The CDR3 runs 17 residues. The V and J ends lost 5 bases and 0 bases, in that order; junction bases with no gene match: 9. Germline V lookup: CDR1 SGHTA, CDR2 FQGNSA. CDR3 sequence: CASSNTGTGRSTDTQYF. CDR3 nucleotide sequence: TGTGCCAGCAGCAACACCGGGACAGGGAGAAGCACAGATACGCAGTATTTT.

The rearrangement uses TRBV9 and TRBJ1-5, with D perhaps TRBD1 (5 bases). V was cut by 2 bases and J by 0 bases, with 6 bases left in between. Looked up from germline, CDR1 is SGDLS and CDR2 is YYNGEE. This CDR3 is built from 14 residues. CDR3: CASSVQGSNQPQHF. The CDR3 DNA sequence: TGTGCCAGCAGCGTTCAGGGTAGCAATCAGCCCCAGCATTTT. Full variable domain (remainder filled in from reference TRBV9 and TRBJ1-5): DSGVTQTPKHLITATGQRVTLRCSPRSGDLSVYWYQQSLDQGLQFLIQYYNGEERAKGNILERFSAQQFPDLHSELNLSSLELGDSALYFCASSVQGSNQPQHFGDGTRLSIL.

This chain uses TRBV6-5 with TRBJ2-7, with a tentative D call TRBD1 (5 bases). CDR3 length: 14 residues. The germline V gene has CDR1 MNHEY and CDR2 SVGAGI. Deletions cut 6 bases from V and 2 bases from J, with 14 bases between. The DNA for the CDR3 is TGTGCCAGCAGCCAGGGATTTTGGGCCTACGAGCAGTACTTC. Protein: CASSQGFWAYEQYF.

The CDR3 DNA follows: TGTGCCAGCAGCGCCGCTGTGGGGCGGGAGACCCAGTACTTC. As protein: CASSAAVGRETQYF. The V and J genes are TRBV9 and TRBJ2-5; weak D call: TRBD1 (5 bases). V was trimmed by 3 bases and J by 5 bases, leaving 14 bases between them. The germline CDR1 and CDR2 sequences are SGDLS and YYNGEE. The CDR3 consists of 14 residues.

V and J are TRBV4-1 and TRBJ2-5; TRBD2 aligns across 8 bases. The CDR3 has 17 amino acids. The trim removed 0 bases at V and 2 bases at J, leaving 8 bases unmatched. Germline CDR1 and CDR2: MGHRA and YSYEKL. The CDR3 reads CASSQDPPGGGQETQYF. CDR3 coding DNA: TGCGCCAGCAGCCAAGATCCCCCGGGGGGGGGACAAGAGACCCAGTACTTC.

The chain is built from TRBV18 and TRBJ2-3; 11 bases fit TRBD2. Looked up from germline, CDR1 is KGHSH and CDR2 is LQKENI. Trimming cost V 4 bases and J 1 base; bases outside gene matches: 1. The CDR3 has 15 amino acids. CDR3 residues: CASSHSGGGTDTQYF. The CDR3 DNA sequence: TGTGCCAGCTCACATAGCGGGGGGGGCACAGATACGCAGTATTTT.